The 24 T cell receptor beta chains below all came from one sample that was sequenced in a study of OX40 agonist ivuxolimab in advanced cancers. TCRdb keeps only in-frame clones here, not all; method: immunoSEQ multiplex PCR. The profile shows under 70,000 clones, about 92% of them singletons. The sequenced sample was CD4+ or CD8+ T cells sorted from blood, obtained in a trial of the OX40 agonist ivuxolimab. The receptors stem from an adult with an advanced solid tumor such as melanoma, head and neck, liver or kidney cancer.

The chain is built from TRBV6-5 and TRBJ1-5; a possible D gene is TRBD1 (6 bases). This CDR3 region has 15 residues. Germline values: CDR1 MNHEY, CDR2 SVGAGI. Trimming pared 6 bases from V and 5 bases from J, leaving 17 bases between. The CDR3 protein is CASSSTGTLDQPQHF. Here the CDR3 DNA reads TGTGCCAGCAGCAGTACAGGGACACTCGATCAGCCCCAGCATTTT.

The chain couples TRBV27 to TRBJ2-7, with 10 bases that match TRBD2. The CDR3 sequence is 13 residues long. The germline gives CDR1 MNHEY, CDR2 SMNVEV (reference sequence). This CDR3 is CAASTSGIGEQYF. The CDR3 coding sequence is TGTGCAGCCTCAACTAGCGGGATCGGAGAGCAGTACTTC.

The CDR3 bases are TGTGCCAGCAGTGGACAGGGGGCCTCGACCTACGAGCAGTACTTC. As protein: CASSGQGASTYEQYF. The rearrangement joins TRBV2 to TRBJ2-7; 10 bases align to TRBD1. CDR3 length: 15 amino acids. CDR1 is SNHLY, CDR2 FYNNEI, per germline. Unmatched junction bases numbered 5, after V lost 4 bases and J lost 2 bases.

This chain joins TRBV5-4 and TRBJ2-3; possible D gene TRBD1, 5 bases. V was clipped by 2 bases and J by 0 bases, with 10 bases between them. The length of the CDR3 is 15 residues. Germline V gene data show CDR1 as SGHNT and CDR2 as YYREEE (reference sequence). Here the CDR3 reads CASSFGHASTDTQYF. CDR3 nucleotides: TGTGCCAGCAGCTTCGGACACGCTAGCACAGATACGCAGTATTTT.

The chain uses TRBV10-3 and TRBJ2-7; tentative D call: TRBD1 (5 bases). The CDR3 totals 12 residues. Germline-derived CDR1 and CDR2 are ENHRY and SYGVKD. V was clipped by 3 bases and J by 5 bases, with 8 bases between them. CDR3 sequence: CAISDRVNEQYF. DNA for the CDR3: TGTGCCATCAGTGACAGGGTAAACGAGCAGTACTTC.

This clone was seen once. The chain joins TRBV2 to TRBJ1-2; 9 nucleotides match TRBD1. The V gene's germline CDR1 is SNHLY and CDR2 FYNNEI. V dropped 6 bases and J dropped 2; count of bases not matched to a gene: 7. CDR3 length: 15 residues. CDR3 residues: CASSLKTGGNYGYTF. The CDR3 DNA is TGTGCCAGCAGCCTAAAGACAGGGGGGAACTATGGCTACACCTTC.

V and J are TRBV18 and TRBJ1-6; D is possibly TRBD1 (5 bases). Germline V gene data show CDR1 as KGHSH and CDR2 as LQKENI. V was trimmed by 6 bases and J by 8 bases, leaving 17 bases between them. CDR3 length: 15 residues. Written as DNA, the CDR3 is TGTGCCAGCTCTACGGACCCTCCGGGGGATTCACCCCTCCACTTT. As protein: CASSTDPPGDSPLHF.

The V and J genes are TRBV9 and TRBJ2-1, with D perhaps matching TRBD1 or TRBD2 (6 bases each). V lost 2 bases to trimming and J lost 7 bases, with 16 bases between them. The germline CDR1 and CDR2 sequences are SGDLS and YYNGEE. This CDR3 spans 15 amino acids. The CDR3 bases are TGTGCCAGCAGCGTTCGGGGGAAGGGGGAGAATGAGCAGTTCTTC. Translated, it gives CASSVRGKGENEQFF.

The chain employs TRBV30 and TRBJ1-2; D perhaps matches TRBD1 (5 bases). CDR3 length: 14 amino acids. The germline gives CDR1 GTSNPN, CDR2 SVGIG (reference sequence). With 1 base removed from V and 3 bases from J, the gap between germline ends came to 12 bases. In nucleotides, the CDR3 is TGTGCCTGGAGTGCTCACAGGTCCCACTATGGCTACACCTTC. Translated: CAWSAHRSHYGYTF.

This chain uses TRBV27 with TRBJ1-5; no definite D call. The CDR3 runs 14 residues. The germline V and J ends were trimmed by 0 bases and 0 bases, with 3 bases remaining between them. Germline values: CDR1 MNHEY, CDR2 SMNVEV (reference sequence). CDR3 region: CASSLSFSNQPQHF. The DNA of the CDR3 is TGTGCCAGCAGTTTATCGTTTAGCAATCAGCCCCAGCATTTT.

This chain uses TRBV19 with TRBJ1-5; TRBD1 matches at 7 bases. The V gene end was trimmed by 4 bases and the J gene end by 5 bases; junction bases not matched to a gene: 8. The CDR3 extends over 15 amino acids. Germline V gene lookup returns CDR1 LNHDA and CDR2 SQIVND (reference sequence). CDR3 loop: CASSRSSGGDQPQHF. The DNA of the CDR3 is TGTGCCAGTAGTAGGAGTTCAGGGGGGGATCAGCCCCAGCATTTT.

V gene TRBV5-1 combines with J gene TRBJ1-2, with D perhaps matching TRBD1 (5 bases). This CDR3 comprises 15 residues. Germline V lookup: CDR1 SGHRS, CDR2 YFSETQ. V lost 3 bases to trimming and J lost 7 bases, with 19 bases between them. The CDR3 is CASSWDLRDPTGYTF. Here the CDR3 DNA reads TGCGCCAGCAGCTGGGACCTACGGGACCCTACTGGCTACACCTTC.

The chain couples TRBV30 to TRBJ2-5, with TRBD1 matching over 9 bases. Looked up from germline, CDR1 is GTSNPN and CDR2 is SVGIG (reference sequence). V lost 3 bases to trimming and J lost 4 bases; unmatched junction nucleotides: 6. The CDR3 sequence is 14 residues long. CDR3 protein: CAWRGQGRVETQYF. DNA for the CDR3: TGTGCCTGGAGGGGACAGGGTAGGGTAGAGACCCAGTACTTC.

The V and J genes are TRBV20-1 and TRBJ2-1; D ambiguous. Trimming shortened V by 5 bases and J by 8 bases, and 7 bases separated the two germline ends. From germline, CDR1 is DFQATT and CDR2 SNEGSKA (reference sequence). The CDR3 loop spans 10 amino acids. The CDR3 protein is CSARVYEQFF. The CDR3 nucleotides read TGCAGTGCTCGTGTCTATGAGCAGTTCTTC.

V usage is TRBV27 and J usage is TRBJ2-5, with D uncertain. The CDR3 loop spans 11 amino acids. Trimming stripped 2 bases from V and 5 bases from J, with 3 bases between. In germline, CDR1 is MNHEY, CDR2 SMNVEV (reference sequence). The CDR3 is CASSLVETQYF. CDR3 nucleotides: TGTGCCAGCAGTTTAGTTGAGACCCAGTACTTC.

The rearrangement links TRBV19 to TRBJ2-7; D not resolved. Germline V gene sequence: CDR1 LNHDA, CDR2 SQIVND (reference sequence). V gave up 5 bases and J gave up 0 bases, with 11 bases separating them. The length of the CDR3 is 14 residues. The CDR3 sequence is CASSRQANSYEQYF. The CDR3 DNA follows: TGTGCCAGTAGTCGGCAGGCAAACTCCTACGAGCAGTACTTC.

The CDR3, as DNA: TGTGCCAGCAGTGGGGACAGGGGGCGTATCACTGAAGCTTTCTTT. It is translated as CASSGDRGRITEAFF. V is TRBV6-1 and J is TRBJ1-1, with 12 positions matching TRBD1. J lost 4 bases, V lost 4 bases, and 4 bases had no gene match. CDR3 length: 15 amino acids. Germline lookup yields CDR1 MNHNS and CDR2 SASEGT.

This chain's CDR3 is CASRTGIATNEKLFF. The CDR3 DNA is TGCGCCAGCCGGACAGGGATTGCAACTAATGAAAAACTGTTTTTT. This chain uses TRBV5-1 with TRBJ1-4, with 8 bases that match TRBD1. The CDR3 has 15 amino acids. V lost 7 bases to trimming and J lost 0 bases; unmatched junction nucleotides: 5. CDR1 and CDR2 from the germline V gene are SGHRS and YFSETQ.

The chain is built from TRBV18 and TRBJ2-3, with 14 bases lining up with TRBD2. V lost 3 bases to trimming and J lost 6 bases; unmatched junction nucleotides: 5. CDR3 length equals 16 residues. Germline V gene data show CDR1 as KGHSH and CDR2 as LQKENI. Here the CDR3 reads CASSPLTSGGADTQYF. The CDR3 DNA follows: TGTGCCAGCTCACCTCTGACTAGCGGGGGGGCGGATACGCAGTATTTT. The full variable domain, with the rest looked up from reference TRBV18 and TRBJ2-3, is NAGVMQNPRHLVRRRGQEARLRCSPMKGHSHVYWYRQLPEEGLKFMVYLQKENIIDESGMPKERFSAEFPKEGPSILRIQQVVRGDSAAYFCASSPLTSGGADTQYFGPGTRLTVL.

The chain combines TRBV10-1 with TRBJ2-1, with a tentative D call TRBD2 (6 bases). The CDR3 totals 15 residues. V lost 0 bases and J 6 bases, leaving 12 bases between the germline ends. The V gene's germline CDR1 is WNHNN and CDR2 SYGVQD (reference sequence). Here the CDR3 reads CASSESGGLVNEQFF. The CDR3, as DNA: TGCGCCAGCAGTGAGTCGGGAGGTTTGGTCAATGAGCAGTTCTTC.

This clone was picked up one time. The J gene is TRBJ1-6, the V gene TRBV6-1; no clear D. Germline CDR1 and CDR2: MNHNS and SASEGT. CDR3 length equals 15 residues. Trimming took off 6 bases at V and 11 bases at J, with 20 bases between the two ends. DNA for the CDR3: TGTGCCAGCAGGGCTGGGCCCTCCACCCAAACACCCCTCCACTTT. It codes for CASRAGPSTQTPLHF.

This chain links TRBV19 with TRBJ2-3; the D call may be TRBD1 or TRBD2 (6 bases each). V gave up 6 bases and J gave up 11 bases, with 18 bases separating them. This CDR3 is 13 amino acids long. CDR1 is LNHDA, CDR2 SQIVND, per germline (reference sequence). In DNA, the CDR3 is TGTGCCAGTAGCCCCCGGGGGCAGGAAGGGCAGTATTTT. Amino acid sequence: CASSPRGQEGQYF.

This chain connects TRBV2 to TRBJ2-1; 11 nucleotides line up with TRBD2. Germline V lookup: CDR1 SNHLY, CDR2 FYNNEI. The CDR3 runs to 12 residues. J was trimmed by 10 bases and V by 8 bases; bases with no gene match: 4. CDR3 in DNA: TGTGCCAGCTTACTAGCGGGAGTGGAGCAGTTCTTC. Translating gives CASLLAGVEQFF.

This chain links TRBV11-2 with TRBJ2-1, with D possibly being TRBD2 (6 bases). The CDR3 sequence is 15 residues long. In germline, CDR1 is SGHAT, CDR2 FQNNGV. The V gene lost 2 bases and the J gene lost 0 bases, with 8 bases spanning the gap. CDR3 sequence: CASSLTGDSYNEQFF. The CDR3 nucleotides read TGTGCCAGCAGCTTAACGGGAGACTCCTACAATGAGCAGTTCTTC. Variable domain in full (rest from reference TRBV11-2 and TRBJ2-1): EAGVAQSPRYKIIEKRQSVAFWCNPISGHATLYWYQQILGQGPKLLIQFQNNGVVDDSQLPKDRFSAERLKGVDSTLKIQPAKLEDSAVYLCASSLTGDSYNEQFFGPGTRLTVL.